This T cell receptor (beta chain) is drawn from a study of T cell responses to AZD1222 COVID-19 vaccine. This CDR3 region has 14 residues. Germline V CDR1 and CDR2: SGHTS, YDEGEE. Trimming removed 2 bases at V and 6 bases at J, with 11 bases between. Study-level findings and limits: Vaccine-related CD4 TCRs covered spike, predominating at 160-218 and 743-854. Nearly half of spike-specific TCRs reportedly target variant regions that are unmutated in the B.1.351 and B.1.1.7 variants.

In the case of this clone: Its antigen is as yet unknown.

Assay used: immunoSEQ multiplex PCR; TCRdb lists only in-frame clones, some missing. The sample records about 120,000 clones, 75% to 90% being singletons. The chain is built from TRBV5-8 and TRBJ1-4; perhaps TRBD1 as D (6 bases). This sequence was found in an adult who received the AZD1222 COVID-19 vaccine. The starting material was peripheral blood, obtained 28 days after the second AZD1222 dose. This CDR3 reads CASSFWTDHEKLFF. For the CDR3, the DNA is TGTGCCAGCAGCTTCTGGACAGACCATGAAAAACTGTTTTTT.